Each of the 21 T cell receptor beta chains below was sequenced from the same sample in a study of blood T cell repertoires in COVID-19. Profiling relied on immunoSEQ multiplex PCR, and the TCRdb table lists in-frame clones only, not all of them. Counted here are some 130,000 clones, 84% occurring once; the ten biggest clones make up roughly 2.2%. Sequencing was performed on PBMCs or T cells enriched from blood (not recorded which). These TCRs come from a man in his forties or fifties with acute COVID-19.

The chain is built from TRBV3-1 (or the pseudogene TRBV3-2) and TRBJ2-5; D may be TRBD1 (5 bases). With 1 base removed from V and 7 bases from J, the gap between germline ends came to 13 bases. The CDR3 has 14 residues. Germline CDR1 and CDR2: LGHDT and YNNKEL (reference sequence). CDR3 sequence: CASSQVIGTGTQYF. CDR3 DNA: TGTGCCAGCAGCCAAGTGATCGGTACAGGGACCCAGTACTTC.

This chain uses TRBV12-5 with TRBJ2-1; D is possibly TRBD2 (6 bases). The CDR3 consists of 13 residues. V was pared by 0 bases and J by 9 bases, with 9 bases between. The V gene's germline CDR1 is LGHNT and CDR2 FRNRAP. The CDR3 reads CASGLVEGGEQFF. CDR3 nucleotide sequence: TGTGCTAGTGGTTTGGTGGAGGGTGGTGAGCAGTTCTTC.

The chain has TRBV7-9 and TRBJ1-6, with D possibly matching TRBD1 (5 bases). The CDR3 extends over 16 amino acids. Germline CDR1 and CDR2: SEHNR and FQNEAQ (reference sequence). V lost 5 bases to trimming and J lost 6 bases, with 17 bases between them. The CDR3, as DNA: TGTGCCAGCAGCCCGCGGGGGGATTTTATTAATTCACCCCTCCACTTT. Protein product: CASSPRGDFINSPLHF.

The chain couples TRBV5-1 to TRBJ2-5; unclear D gene. Germline assignment: CDR1 SGHRS and CDR2 YFSETQ. The length of the CDR3 is 14 residues. Trimming left V 4 bases short and J 3 bases short, with 13 bases between. The DNA of the CDR3 is TGCGCCAGCAGCGTTAATCAGCGAAAAGAGACCCAGTACTTC. It specifies CASSVNQRKETQYF.

V usage is TRBV29-1 and J usage is TRBJ1-2, with 8 bases aligning to TRBD1. Per germline, CDR1 SQVTM and CDR2 ANQGSEA. The V segment lost 4 bases and the J segment 4 bases; nucleotides outside the gene matches: 5. The CDR3 sequence is 13 residues long. The DNA of the CDR3 is TGCAGCGTTGCAGGGGGCGATTCCTATGGCTACACCTTC. Residues: CSVAGGDSYGYTF.

The chain links TRBV6-1 to TRBJ1-2, with 8 bases matching TRBD1. J gave up 6 bases and V 7 bases, and 4 bases lay outside the gene matches. Looked up from germline, CDR1 is MNHNS and CDR2 is SASEGT. The length of the CDR3 is 12 residues. CDR3 region: CASNPDRDGYTF. For the CDR3, the DNA is TGTGCCAGCAACCCGGACAGGGATGGCTACACCTTC.

The chain carries TRBV12-5 and TRBJ1-3; D is unresolved. The CDR3 consists of 14 residues. V was shortened by 5 bases and J by 0 bases, with 8 bases between the two germline ends. Germline loops: CDR1 LGHNT, CDR2 FRNRAP. The CDR3 coding sequence is TGTGCTAGTGGTCTCGGGAGCTCTGGAAACACCATATATTTT. Its translation: CASGLGSSGNTIYF.

This clone was counted a single time. The chain has TRBV28 and TRBJ1-2; D gene ambiguous. V lost 5 bases and J lost 5, with 12 bases in between. This CDR3 region has 13 residues. CDR1 and CDR2 from the germline V gene are MDHEN and SYDVKM. Here the CDR3 DNA reads TGTGCCAGCAGTACCCCCCCCGGGTATGGCTACACCTTC. Residues: CASSTPPGYGYTF.

The chain links TRBV11-2 to TRBJ2-1, with a weak D call TRBD2 (7 bases). Germline V lookup: CDR1 SGHAT, CDR2 FQNNGV. Trimming left V 0 bases short and J 4 bases short, with 10 bases between. The CDR3 contains 15 residues. The CDR3 is CASSLEGGEYNEQFF. CDR3 DNA: TGTGCCAGCAGCTTAGAAGGGGGGGAATACAATGAGCAGTTCTTC.

The rearrangement links TRBV7-2 to TRBJ2-1, with no clear D. The germline V gene encodes CDR1 SGHTA and CDR2 FQGNSA. Trimming removed 3 bases at V and 10 bases at J, with 10 bases between. This CDR3 region has 12 residues. The CDR3 sequence: CASSFYRNEQFF. CDR3 bases: TGTGCCAGCAGCTTCTATCGAAACGAGCAGTTCTTC.

With respect to this clone: In the same sample, other DNA sequences code for this CDR3. The CDR3 coding sequence is TGTGCCAGCAGCTTAGCCCAGGGTGGCACCGGGGAGCTGTTTTTT. Translation: CASSLAQGGTGELFF. The chain links TRBV7-2 to TRBJ2-2; D may be TRBD1 (5 bases). V lost 0 bases and J lost 4, with 9 bases in between. Germline V lookup: CDR1 SGHTA, CDR2 FQGNSA. The CDR3 is 15 amino acids.

V and J are TRBV18 and TRBJ1-1; 7 positions agree with TRBD1. This CDR3 is built from 15 residues. The V and J ends lost 7 bases and 4 bases, in that order; junction bases with no gene match: 12. The germline gives CDR1 KGHSH, CDR2 LQKENI. Here the CDR3 reads CASYPFTGDATEAFF. In DNA, the CDR3 is TGTGCCAGCTACCCGTTTACAGGGGATGCCACTGAAGCTTTCTTT. Full variable domain (outside the CDR3, taken from reference TRBV18 and TRBJ1-1): NAGVMQNPRHLVRRRGQEARLRCSPMKGHSHVYWYRQLPEEGLKFMVYLQKENIIDESGMPKERFSAEFPKEGPSILRIQQVVRGDSAAYFCASYPFTGDATEAFFGQGTRLTVV.

The genes are TRBV11-2 and TRBJ2-7, with TRBD1 identical over 9 bases. CDR3 length: 15 residues. The ends lost 2 bases at V and 2 bases at J; junction bases unmatched: 4. Germline V gives CDR1 SGHAT, CDR2 FQNNGV. The CDR3 bases are TGTGCCAGCAGCTTAACCGGGACAGGGCCCTACGAGCAGTACTTC. Translating it yields CASSLTGTGPYEQYF. Supplemented by reference TRBV11-2 and TRBJ2-7, the full variable domain reads EAGVAQSPRYKIIEKRQSVAFWCNPISGHATLYWYQQILGQGPKLLIQFQNNGVVDDSQLPKDRFSAERLKGVDSTLKIQPAKLEDSAVYLCASSLTGTGPYEQYFGPGTRLTVT.

J is TRBJ1-2 and V is TRBV4-2; D might be TRBD1 (5 bases). The germline gives CDR1 LGHNA, CDR2 YNFKEQ. V lost 0 bases and J 7 bases, leaving 9 bases between the germline ends. This CDR3 is 13 amino acids long. CDR3 bases: TGTGCCAGCAGCCAAGAGCAAGGGGCTGGCTACACCTTC. It translates to CASSQEQGAGYTF.

CDR3 sequence: CASSSKAASSTDTQYF. Written as DNA, the CDR3 is TGTGCCAGCAGCTCAAAGGCGGCTAGCAGCACAGATACGCAGTATTTT. The chain is built from TRBV7-6 and TRBJ2-3, with D maybe TRBD2 (5 bases). Trimming took off 4 bases at V and 0 bases at J, with 14 bases between the two ends. This CDR3 has 16 amino acids. Germline V lookup: CDR1 SGHVS, CDR2 FNYEAQ.

The rearrangement links TRBV29-1 to TRBJ2-3; D gene unclear. Looked up from germline, CDR1 is SQVTM and CDR2 is ANQGSEA. Deletions cut 6 bases from V and 0 bases from J, with 13 bases between. CDR3 length: 14 residues. The CDR3 loop is CSVASLSSTDTQYF. The CDR3 nucleotides read TGCAGCGTAGCGTCTTTGTCAAGCACAGATACGCAGTATTTT.

V and J are TRBV19 and TRBJ2-7; D gene unclear. The V gene lost 3 bases and the J gene lost 0 bases, with 12 bases spanning the gap. The CDR3 has 15 residues. The germline gives CDR1 LNHDA, CDR2 SQIVND (reference sequence). The CDR3 coding sequence is TGTGCCAGTAGTATTTACCCCGAAGCCTCCTACGAGCAGTACTTC. This translates into CASSIYPEASYEQYF.

This chain connects TRBV5-1 to TRBJ1-2; 7 bases are a match to TRBD1. Losses at the gene ends were 3 bases for V and 8 bases for J; bases not matched to a gene: 13. In germline, CDR1 is SGHRS, CDR2 YFSETQ. The CDR3 runs 15 residues. The CDR3 nucleotides are TGCGCCAGCAGCTCCGGGACAGCAAACCAGGTGGGCTACACCTTC. It is translated as CASSSGTANQVGYTF.

The V call is TRBV2, the J call TRBJ1-3; D is ambiguous. The CDR3 consists of 16 residues. Trimming pared 3 bases from V and 2 bases from J, leaving 14 bases between. Germline V gene data show CDR1 as SNHLY and CDR2 as FYNNEI. The CDR3 nucleotides are TGTGCCAGCAGTGAGATCCCGGGGTCCGCTGGAAACACCATATATTTT. Amino acid sequence: CASSEIPGSAGNTIYF.

The rearrangement uses TRBV11-3 and TRBJ2-2, with 9 bases fitting TRBD2. Trimming removed 5 bases from V and 3 bases from J; junction bases left unmatched: 7. Germline values: CDR1 SGHNT, CDR2 YENEEA. The CDR3 is 16 residues long. CDR3 sequence reads: CASSPGTSLDTGELFF. CDR3 nucleotides: TGTGCCAGCAGCCCAGGGACTAGCTTAGACACCGGGGAGCTGTTTTTT.

The chain has TRBV18 and TRBJ1-5; unclear D gene. CDR1 is KGHSH, CDR2 LQKENI, per germline. The CDR3 has 14 amino acids. The V end lost 2 bases, the J end lost 5 bases, and 10 bases lay between the germline ends. CDR3 sequence reads: CASSPGPPDQPQHF. CDR3 in DNA: TGTGCCAGCTCACCAGGGCCCCCGGATCAGCCCCAGCATTTT.